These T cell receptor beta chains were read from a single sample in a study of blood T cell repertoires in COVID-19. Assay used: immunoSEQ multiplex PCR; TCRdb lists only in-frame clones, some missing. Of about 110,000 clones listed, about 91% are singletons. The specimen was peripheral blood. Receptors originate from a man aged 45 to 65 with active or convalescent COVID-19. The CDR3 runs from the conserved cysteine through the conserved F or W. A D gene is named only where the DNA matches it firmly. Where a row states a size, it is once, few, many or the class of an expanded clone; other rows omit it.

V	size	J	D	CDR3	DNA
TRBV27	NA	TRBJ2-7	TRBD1	CASSRPGQGIEQYF	TGTGCCAGCAGTCGGCCGGGACAGGGGATCGAGCAGTACTTC
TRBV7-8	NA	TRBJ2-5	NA	CASSAGDKRTQYF	TGTGCCAGCAGCGCGGGGGACAAGAGAACCCAGTACTTC
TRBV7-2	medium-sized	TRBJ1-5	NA	CASSSTGGRLNQPQHF	TGTGCCAGCAGCTCCACGGGGGGACGCCTGAATCAGCCCCAGCATTTT
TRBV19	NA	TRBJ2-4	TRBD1	CASSGGQGYIQYF	TGTGCCAGTAGTGGGGGACAGGGGTACATTCAGTACTTC
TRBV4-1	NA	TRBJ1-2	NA	CASSQDFWRITYGYTF	TGCGCCAGCAGCCAAGATTTCTGGAGGATAACATATGGCTACACCTTC
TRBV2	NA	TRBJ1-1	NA	CASIGQNTEAFF	TGTGCCAGCATTGGACAGAACACTGAAGCTTTCTTT
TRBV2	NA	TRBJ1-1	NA	CASSVEMNTEAFF	TGTGCCAGCAGTGTGGAGATGAACACTGAAGCTTTCTTT
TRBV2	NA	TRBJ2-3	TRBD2	CASRGLAYSPDTQYF	TGTGCCAGCAGGGGACTAGCGTACTCTCCAGATACGCAGTATTTT
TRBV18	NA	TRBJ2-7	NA	CASSPGQGKDYEQYF	TGTGCCAGCTCACCGGGCCAGGGCAAGGACTACGAGCAGTACTTC
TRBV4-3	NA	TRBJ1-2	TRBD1	CASSQVFLWTGEFGYTF	TGCGCCAGCAGCCAAGTATTTCTCTGGACAGGGGAGTTCGGCTACACCTTC
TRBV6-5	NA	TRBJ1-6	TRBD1	CASSYADRGNSPLHF	TGTGCCAGCAGTTACGCCGACAGGGGGAATTCACCCCTCCACTTT
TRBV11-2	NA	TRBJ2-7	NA	CASSTEGSYEQYF	TGTGCCAGCAGCACCGAGGGATCCTACGAGCAGTACTTC
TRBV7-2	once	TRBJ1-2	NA	CASSLDLRGDYGYTF	TGTGCCAGCAGCTTAGATCTCCGGGGGGACTATGGCTACACCTTC
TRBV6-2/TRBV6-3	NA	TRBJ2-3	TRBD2	CASSRGLAELTDTQYF	TGTGCCAGCAGCCGCGGACTAGCGGAACTCACAGATACGCAGTATTTT
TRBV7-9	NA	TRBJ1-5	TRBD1	CASSLTGGAGNQPQHF	TGTGCCAGCAGCTTAACAGGGGGCGCCGGCAATCAGCCCCAGCATTTT
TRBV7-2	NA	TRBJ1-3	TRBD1	CASSLVGGNSGNTIYF	TGTGCCAGCAGCTTAGTAGGGGGCAACTCTGGAAACACCATATATTTT
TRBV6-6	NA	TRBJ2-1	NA	CASSRPKGRASYNEQFF	TGTGCCAGCAGTCGCCCCAAGGGCAGGGCAAGCTACAATGAGCAGTTCTTC
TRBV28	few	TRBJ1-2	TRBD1	CASRPDRDYYGYTF	TGTGCCAGCAGACCCGACAGGGACTACTATGGCTACACCTTC
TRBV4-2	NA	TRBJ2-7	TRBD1	CASSQDKGTGGAYEQYF	TGTGCCAGCAGCCAAGATAAAGGGACAGGGGGGGCCTACGAGCAGTACTTC
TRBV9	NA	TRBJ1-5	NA	CASSQPRTENQPQHF	TGTGCCAGCAGCCAGCCCCGAACGGAGAATCAGCCCCAGCATTTT
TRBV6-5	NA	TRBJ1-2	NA	CASRRQVAGYGYTF	TGTGCCAGCAGACGACAGGTCGCGGGCTATGGCTACACCTTC
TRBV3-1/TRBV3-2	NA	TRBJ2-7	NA	CASSLPSAGPYEQYF	TGTGCCAGCAGCCTACCCTCTGCAGGGCCCTACGAGCAGTACTTC
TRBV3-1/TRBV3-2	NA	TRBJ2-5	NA	CASSQAGQETQYF	TGTGCCAGCAGCCAAGCCGGCCAAGAGACCCAGTACTTC
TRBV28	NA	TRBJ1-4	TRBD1	CASRQTGFYEKLFF	TGTGCCAGCAGACAGACAGGGTTTTATGAAAAACTGTTTTTT
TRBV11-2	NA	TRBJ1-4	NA	CASRDTAASNEKLFF	TGTGCCAGCAGAGACACGGCCGCCTCTAATGAAAAACTGTTTTTT
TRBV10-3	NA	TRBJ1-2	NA	CAISRQVDNDGYTF	TGTGCCATCAGTCGACAGGTGGATAACGATGGCTACACCTTC
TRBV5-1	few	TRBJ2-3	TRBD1	CASSQGQGSDTQYF	TGCGCCAGCAGTCAGGGACAGGGGTCAGATACGCAGTATTTT
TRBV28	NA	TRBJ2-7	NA	CASSSTGFFYEQYF	TGTGCCAGCAGTTCCACGGGATTCTTCTACGAGCAGTACTTC
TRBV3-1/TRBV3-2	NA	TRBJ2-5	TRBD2	CASSQGGTSGRGETQYF	TGTGCCAGCAGCCAAGGAGGGACTAGCGGGAGGGGAGAGACCCAGTACTTC
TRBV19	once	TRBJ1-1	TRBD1	CASSIGPGQGGNTEAFF	TGTGCCAGTAGTATAGGGCCGGGACAGGGAGGGAATACTGAAGCTTTCTTT
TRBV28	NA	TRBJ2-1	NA	CASSLIVRNEQFF	TGTGCCAGCAGTTTAATTGTTAGAAATGAGCAGTTCTTC
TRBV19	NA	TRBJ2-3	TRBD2	CASSITSGTDTQYF	TGTGCCAGTAGTATAACTAGCGGGACAGATACGCAGTATTTT
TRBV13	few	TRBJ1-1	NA	CASSFYEGSGTEAFF	TGTGCCAGCAGCTTTTATGAGGGAAGCGGGACTGAAGCTTTCTTT
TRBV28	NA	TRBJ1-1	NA	CASSTDRTWTEAFF	TGTGCCAGCAGTACAGACAGGACCTGGACTGAAGCTTTCTTT
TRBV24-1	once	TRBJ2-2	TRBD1	CATSETGAGELFF	TGTGCCACCAGTGAGACAGGGGCCGGGGAGCTGTTTTTT
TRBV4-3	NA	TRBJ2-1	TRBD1	CASSAILQGRYGNEQFF	TGCGCCAGCAGCGCAATTCTACAGGGGCGCTACGGCAATGAGCAGTTCTTC
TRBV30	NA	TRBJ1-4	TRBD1	CAWSGQGKREKLFF	TGTGCCTGGAGTGGACAGGGCAAAAGGGAAAAACTGTTTTTT
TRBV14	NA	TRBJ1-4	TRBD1	CASSYSQGALEKLFF	TGTGCCAGCAGCTATTCCCAGGGGGCATTAGAAAAACTGTTTTTT
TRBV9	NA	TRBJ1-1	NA	CASSPQQGLVADTEAFF	TGTGCCAGCAGCCCCCAGCAGGGTTTAGTGGCGGACACTGAAGCTTTCTTT
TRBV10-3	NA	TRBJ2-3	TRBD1	CAITQSGGRGTDTQYF	TGTGCCATCACTCAGTCAGGGGGCAGGGGCACAGATACGCAGTATTTT
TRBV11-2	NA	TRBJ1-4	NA	CASSFRQANEKLFF	TGTGCCAGCAGCTTCCGACAGGCTAATGAAAAACTGTTTTTT
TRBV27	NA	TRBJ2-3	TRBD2	CASSSGLAPDTQYF	TGTGCCAGCAGTTCCGGACTAGCCCCAGATACGCAGTATTTT
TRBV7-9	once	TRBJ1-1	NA	CASSLTRNTEAFF	TGTGCCAGCAGCCTCACAAGGAACACTGAAGCTTTCTTT
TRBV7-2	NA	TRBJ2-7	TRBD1	CASRRDRTAYEQYF	TGTGCCAGCAGACGGGACAGGACGGCCTACGAGCAGTACTTC
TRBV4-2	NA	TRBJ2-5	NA	CASSRGDDGSGETQYF	TGTGCCAGCAGCCGAGGGGACGACGGGAGCGGAGAGACCCAGTACTTC
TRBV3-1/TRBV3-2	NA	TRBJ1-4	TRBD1	CASSQNTGVGEKLFF	TGTGCCAGCAGCCAAAACACAGGGGTTGGTGAAAAACTGTTTTTT
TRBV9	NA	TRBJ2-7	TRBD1	CASSVGGDRGYEQYF	TGTGCCAGCAGCGTAGGGGGCGACAGGGGCTACGAGCAGTACTTC
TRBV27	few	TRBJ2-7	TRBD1	CASSSTGGAYEQYF	TGTGCCAGCAGTTCGACAGGGGGAGCCTACGAGCAGTACTTC
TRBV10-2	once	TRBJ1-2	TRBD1	CASSRTGGAYGYTF	TGCGCCAGCAGTCGAACAGGGGGCGCCTATGGCTACACCTTC
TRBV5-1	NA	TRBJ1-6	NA	CASSGGVGAPDNSPLHF	TGCGCCAGCAGCGGAGGAGTGGGGGCCCCTGATAATTCACCCCTCCACTTT
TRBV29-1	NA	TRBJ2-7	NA	CSVEKQTTYEQYF	TGCAGCGTTGAGAAACAGACCACCTACGAGCAGTACTTC
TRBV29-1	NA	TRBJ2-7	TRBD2	CSVVSGSSSYEQYF	TGCAGCGTGGTTAGCGGGAGTAGTTCCTACGAGCAGTACTTC
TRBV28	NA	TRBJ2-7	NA	CASNPGRGYEQYF	TGTGCCAGCAACCCCGGGAGAGGCTACGAGCAGTACTTC